The 12 T cell receptor beta chains reported below all come from one sample, sequenced in a study of T cell clones after liver transplantation. Clones were sequenced by immunoSEQ multiplex PCR, and TCRdb holds only the in-frame ones, with some missing. The sample includes under 12,000 clones, around 71% seen only once; the top ten take roughly 24%. Source: CD4+ T cells from blood, taken roughly 30 months after liver transplant. These receptors all come from a human patient who received a liver transplant. Some T cells here may be from the graft donor.

The CDR3 loop is CASSDRTGPSYNSPLHF. CDR3 nucleotides: TGTGCCAGCAGCGATCGGACAGGACCCTCCTATAATTCACCCCTCCACTTT. The rearrangement joins TRBV14 to TRBJ1-6; 7 bases agree with TRBD1. The CDR3 loop spans 17 amino acids. V dropped 5 bases and J dropped 0; count of bases not matched to a gene: 7. Germline V lookup: CDR1 SGHDN, CDR2 FVKESK.

The chain couples TRBV6-1 to TRBJ1-2; D is ambiguous. This CDR3 spans 13 amino acids. Germline V gives CDR1 MNHNS, CDR2 SASEGT. The V gene lost 1 base and the J gene lost 5 bases, with 8 bases spanning the gap. CDR3 protein: CASSEVSGYGYTF. CDR3 coding DNA: TGTGCCAGCAGTGAAGTGTCAGGATATGGCTACACCTTC.

This chain links TRBV4-2 with TRBJ2-3; 13 bases line up with TRBD2. CDR3 length: 15 residues. Per germline, CDR1 LGHNA and CDR2 YNFKEQ. Trimming cost V 1 base and J 5 bases; bases outside gene matches: 0. CDR3 amino acids: CASSQGLAGGDTQYF. Here the CDR3 DNA reads TGTGCCAGCAGCCAAGGACTAGCGGGAGGAGATACGCAGTATTTT.

The chain is built from TRBV7-9 and TRBJ1-6; a weak D match, TRBD1 (6 bases). The ends were cut back, 1 base at V and 9 bases at J, with 13 bases in the middle. The V gene's germline CDR1 is SEHNR and CDR2 FQNEAQ (reference sequence). The CDR3 covers 15 residues. CDR3 sequence: CASSLVGGHGSPLHF. CDR3 DNA sequence: TGTGCCAGCAGCTTAGTGGGGGGGCACGGTTCACCCCTCCACTTT.

The chain is built from TRBV6-5 and TRBJ2-5, with a possible D match to TRBD2 (7 bases). The CDR3 covers 15 residues. V was pared by 2 bases and J by 5 bases, with 15 bases between. From germline, CDR1 is MNHEY and CDR2 SVGAGI. Here the CDR3 reads CASSYGGADLETQYF. DNA of the CDR3: TGTGCCAGCAGTTACGGGGGGGCCGATCTGGAGACCCAGTACTTC.

This clone was seen a handful of times. This rearrangement joins TRBV21-1 to TRBJ2-5; TRBD2 reflects the table's D call only, with no check against the DNA. TRBV21-1 is a known pseudogene. CDR3 length equals 13 residues. The CDR3 spells CASSSGEGETQYF. The CDR3 nucleotides are TGTGCCAGCAGCTCGGGTGAGGGTGAGACCCAGTACTTC.

With respect to this clone: No DNA is shown, since the ends of the CDR3 on it are uncertain; the CDR3 is the one TCRdb lists. The chain combines TRBV30 with TRBJ1-1; whether TRBD1, the table's D call, matches the DNA was not checked. Per germline, CDR1 GTSNPN and CDR2 SVGIG (reference sequence). The CDR3 length equals 13 residues, ends included. The CDR3 loop is CAWSVATGTGDFF.

V and J are TRBV6-5 and TRBJ2-6; 8 bases agree with TRBD1. Trimming cost V 11 bases and J 3 bases; bases outside gene matches: 6. CDR3 length equals 14 residues. Germline V CDR1 and CDR2: MNHEY, SVGAGI. CDR3 region: CAGLDRGGANVLTF. Here the CDR3 DNA reads TGTGCCGGATTAGACAGGGGTGGGGCCAACGTCCTGACTTTC.

The rearrangement links TRBV6-5 to TRBJ1-1; D unclear. This CDR3 is 15 amino acids long. Germline CDR1 MNHEY, CDR2 SVGAGI. Trimming shortened V by 0 bases and J by 4 bases, and 12 bases separated the two germline ends. In DNA, the CDR3 is TGTGCCAGCAGTTACTCGAAATCGGCTATCACTGAAGCTTTCTTT. Translating it yields CASSYSKSAITEAFF.

The J gene is TRBJ2-2, the V gene TRBV28; weak D call: TRBD2 (5 bases). V shed 10 bases and J shed 6 bases, with 15 bases lying between them. The CDR3 runs 13 residues. The germline gives CDR1 MDHEN, CDR2 SYDVKM. CDR3 in amino acids: CATGMDSPGELFF. DNA for the CDR3: TGTGCCACCGGGATGGATTCGCCCGGGGAGCTGTTTTTT.

This chain uses TRBV10-2 with TRBJ2-2; TRBD2 might be the D (7 bases). Trimming took off 6 bases at V and 0 bases at J, with 14 bases between the two ends. This CDR3 contains 16 residues. Germline CDR1 and CDR2: WSHSY and SAAADI. CDR3 bases: TGCGCCAGCAGGGACGCGGGGGCCTCGAACACCGGGGAGCTGTTTTTT. Translating it yields CASRDAGASNTGELFF.

This chain links TRBV14 with TRBJ1-1, with TRBD1 matching 7 bases. The CDR3 runs to 13 residues. Germline CDR1 and CDR2: SGHDN and FVKESK. Trimming at V came to 4 bases and at J to 7 bases, leaving 6 bases not matched to a gene. The CDR3 protein is CASSPRQGLEAFF. The CDR3 DNA is TGTGCCAGCAGCCCCCGACAGGGCCTTGAAGCTTTCTTT.